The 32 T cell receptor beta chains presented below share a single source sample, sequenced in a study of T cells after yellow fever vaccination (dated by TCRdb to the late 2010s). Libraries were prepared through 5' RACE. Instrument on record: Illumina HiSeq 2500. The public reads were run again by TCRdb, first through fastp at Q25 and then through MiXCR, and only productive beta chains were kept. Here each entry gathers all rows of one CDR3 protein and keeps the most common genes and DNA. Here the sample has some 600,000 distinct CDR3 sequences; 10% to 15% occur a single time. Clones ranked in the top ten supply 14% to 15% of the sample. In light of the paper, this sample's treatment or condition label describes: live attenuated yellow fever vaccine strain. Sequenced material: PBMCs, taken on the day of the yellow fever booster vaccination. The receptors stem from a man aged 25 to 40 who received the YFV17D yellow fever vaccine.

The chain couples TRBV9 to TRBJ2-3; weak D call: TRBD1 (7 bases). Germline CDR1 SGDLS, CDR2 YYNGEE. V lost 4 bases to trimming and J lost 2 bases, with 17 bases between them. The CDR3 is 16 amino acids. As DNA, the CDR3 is TGTGCCAGCAGCTCCTACGCAGGGGGGAACACAGATACGCAGTATTTT. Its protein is CASSSYAGGNTDTQYF.

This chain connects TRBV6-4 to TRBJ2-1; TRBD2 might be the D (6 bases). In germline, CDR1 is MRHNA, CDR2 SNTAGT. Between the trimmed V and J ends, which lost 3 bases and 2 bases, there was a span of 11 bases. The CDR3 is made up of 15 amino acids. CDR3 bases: TGTGCCAGCAGTGAACGGCGGGGACCCTACAATGAGCAGTTCTTC. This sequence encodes CASSERRGPYNEQFF.

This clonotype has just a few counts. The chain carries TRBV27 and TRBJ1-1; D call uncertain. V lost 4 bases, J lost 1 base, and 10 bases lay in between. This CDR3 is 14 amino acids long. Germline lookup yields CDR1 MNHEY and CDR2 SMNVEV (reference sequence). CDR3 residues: CASSSDPGNTEAFF. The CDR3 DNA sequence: TGTGCCAGCAGTTCAGACCCGGGGAACACTGAAGCTTTCTTT.

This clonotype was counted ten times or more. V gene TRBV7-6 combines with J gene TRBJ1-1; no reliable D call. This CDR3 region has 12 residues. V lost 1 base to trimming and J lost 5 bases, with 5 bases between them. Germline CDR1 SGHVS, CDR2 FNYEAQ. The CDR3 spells CASSLDHTEAFF. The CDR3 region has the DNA TGTGCCAGCAGCTTAGACCATACTGAAGCTTTCTTT.

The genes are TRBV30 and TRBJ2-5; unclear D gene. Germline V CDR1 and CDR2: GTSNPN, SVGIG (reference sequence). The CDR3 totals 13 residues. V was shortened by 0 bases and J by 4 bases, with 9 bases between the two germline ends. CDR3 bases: TGTGCCTGGAGTGTACTCAGCTTAGAGACCCAGTACTTC. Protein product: CAWSVLSLETQYF.

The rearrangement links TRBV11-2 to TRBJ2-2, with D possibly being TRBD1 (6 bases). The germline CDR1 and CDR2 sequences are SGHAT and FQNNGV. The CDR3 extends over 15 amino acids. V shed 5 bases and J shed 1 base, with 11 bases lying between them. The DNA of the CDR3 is TGTGCCAGCAGCCGATCGGGACAGAACACCGGGGAGCTGTTTTTT. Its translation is CASSRSGQNTGELFF.

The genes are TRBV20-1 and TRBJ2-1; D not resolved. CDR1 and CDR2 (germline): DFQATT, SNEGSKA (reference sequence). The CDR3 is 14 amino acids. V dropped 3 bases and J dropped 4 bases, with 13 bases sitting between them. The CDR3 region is CSASGNRVYNEQFF. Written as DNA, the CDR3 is TGCAGTGCTAGTGGGAATAGGGTATACAATGAGCAGTTCTTC.

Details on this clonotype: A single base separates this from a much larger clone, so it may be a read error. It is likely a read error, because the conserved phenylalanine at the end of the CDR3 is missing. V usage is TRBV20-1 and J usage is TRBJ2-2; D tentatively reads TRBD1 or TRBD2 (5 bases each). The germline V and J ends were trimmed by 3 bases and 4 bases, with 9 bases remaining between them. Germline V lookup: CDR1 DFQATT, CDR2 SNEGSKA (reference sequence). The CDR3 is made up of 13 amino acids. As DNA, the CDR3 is TGCAGTGCTAGTGAGGGGCGCACCGGGGAGCTGTTTTCT. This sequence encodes CSASEGRTGELFS.

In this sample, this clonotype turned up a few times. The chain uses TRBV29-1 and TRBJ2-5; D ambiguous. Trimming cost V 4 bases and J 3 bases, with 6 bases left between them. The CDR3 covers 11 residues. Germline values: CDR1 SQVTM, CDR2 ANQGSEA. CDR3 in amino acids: CSVVPKETQYF. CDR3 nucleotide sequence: TGCAGCGTTGTCCCTAAAGAGACCCAGTACTTC.

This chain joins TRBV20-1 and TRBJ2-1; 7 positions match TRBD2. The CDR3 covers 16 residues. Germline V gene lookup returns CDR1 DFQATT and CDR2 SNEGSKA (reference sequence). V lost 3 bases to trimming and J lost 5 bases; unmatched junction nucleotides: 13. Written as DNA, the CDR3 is TGCAGTGCTAGGACGGCTAGCGGAGGGAGTCACAATGAGCAGTTCTTC. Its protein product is CSARTASGGSHNEQFF.

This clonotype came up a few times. CDR3 nucleotides: TGTGCCAGCAGCCCCTCATGGCGGGGCAACAATGAGCAGTTCTTC. Residues: CASSPSWRGNNEQFF. This sequence joins TRBV3-1 and TRBJ2-1; D is possibly TRBD2 (6 bases). The CDR3 totals 15 residues. Trimming shortened V by 4 bases and J by 5 bases, and 15 bases separated the two germline ends. The germline gives CDR1 LGHDT, CDR2 YNNKEL (reference sequence).

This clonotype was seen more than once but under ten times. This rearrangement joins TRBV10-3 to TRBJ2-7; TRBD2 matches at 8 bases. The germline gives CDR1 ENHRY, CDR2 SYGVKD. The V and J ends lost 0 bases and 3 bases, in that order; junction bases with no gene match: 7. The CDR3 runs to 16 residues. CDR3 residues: CAISESSGGGNYEQYF. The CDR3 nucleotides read TGTGCCATCAGTGAGTCGAGCGGGGGTGGTAACTACGAGCAGTACTTC.

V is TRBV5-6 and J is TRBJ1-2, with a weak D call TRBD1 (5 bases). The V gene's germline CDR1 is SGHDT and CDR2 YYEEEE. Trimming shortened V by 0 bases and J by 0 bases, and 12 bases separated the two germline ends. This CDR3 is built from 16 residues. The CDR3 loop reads CASSLAQEGTNYGYTF. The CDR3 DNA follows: TGTGCCAGCAGCTTGGCACAGGAGGGGACTAACTATGGCTACACCTTC.

The CDR3 reads CASGGLAGRTDTQYF. CDR3 nucleotide sequence: TGCGCCAGCGGGGGACTAGCGGGCCGCACAGATACGCAGTATTTT. This chain joins TRBV10-1 and TRBJ2-3; 12 bases fit TRBD2. Looked up from germline, CDR1 is WNHNN and CDR2 is SYGVQD (reference sequence). V shed 8 bases, J shed 1 base, and the junction held 4 bases outside the gene matches. The CDR3 runs to 15 residues.

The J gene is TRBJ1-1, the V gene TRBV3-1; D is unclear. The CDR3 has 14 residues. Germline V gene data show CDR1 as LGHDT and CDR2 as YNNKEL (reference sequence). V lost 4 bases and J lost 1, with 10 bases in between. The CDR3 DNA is TGTGCCAGCAGCCCGGTAGGAGCGAACACTGAAGCTTTCTTT. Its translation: CASSPVGANTEAFF.

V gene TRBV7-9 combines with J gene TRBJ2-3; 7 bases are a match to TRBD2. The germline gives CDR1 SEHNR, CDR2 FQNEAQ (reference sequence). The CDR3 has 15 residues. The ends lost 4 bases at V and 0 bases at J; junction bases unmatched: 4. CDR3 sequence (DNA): TGTGCCAGCAGCTCGGCGGGGGTTAGCACAGATACGCAGTATTTT. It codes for CASSSAGVSTDTQYF.

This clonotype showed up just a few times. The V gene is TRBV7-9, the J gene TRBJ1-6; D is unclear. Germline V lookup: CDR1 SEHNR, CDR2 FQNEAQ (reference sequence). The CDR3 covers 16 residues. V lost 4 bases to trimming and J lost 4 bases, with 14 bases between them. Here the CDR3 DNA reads TGTGCCAGCAGCTCAACCGGGCGGGGTTATAATTCACCCCTCCACTTT. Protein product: CASSSTGRGYNSPLHF.

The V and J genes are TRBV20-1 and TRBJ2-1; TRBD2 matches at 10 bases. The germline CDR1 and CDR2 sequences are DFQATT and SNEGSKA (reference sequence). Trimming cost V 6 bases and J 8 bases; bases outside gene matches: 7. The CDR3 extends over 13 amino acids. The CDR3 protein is CSARTSGGDEQFF. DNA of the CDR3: TGCAGTGCCAGGACTAGCGGAGGAGATGAGCAGTTCTTC.

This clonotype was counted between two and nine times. The CDR3 DNA reads as TGTGCCATCCGGGGCTTTGGTGGGCAGGGGCCCTCCGAGGAGCAGTACTTC. Protein: CAIRGFGGQGPSEEQYF. This chain uses TRBV15 with TRBJ2-7, with D perhaps matching TRBD1 (6 bases). The CDR3 has 17 amino acids. Germline V gene lookup returns CDR1 LNHNV and CDR2 YYDKDF (reference sequence). Trimming stripped 10 bases from V and 7 bases from J, with 32 bases between.

The CDR3 region is CASSVGATAYNEQFF. CDR3 in DNA: TGTGCCAGCAGCGTGGGGGCTACCGCCTACAATGAGCAGTTCTTC. The chain couples TRBV7-2 to TRBJ2-1; weak D call: TRBD1 (6 bases). V lost 5 bases and J 2 bases, leaving 13 bases between the germline ends. CDR3 length equals 15 residues. Germline V lookup: CDR1 SGHTA, CDR2 FQGNSA.

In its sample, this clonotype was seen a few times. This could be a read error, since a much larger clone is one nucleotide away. The CDR3 region has the DNA TGTGCCAGCAGCTTACCGGGAGATACGCAGTATTTT. Encoded protein: CASSLPGDTQYF. The chain joins TRBV7-2 to TRBJ2-3, with D hard to call. Per germline, CDR1 SGHTA and CDR2 FQGNSA. Trimming shortened V by 2 bases and J by 5 bases, and 5 bases separated the two germline ends. The CDR3 extends over 12 amino acids.

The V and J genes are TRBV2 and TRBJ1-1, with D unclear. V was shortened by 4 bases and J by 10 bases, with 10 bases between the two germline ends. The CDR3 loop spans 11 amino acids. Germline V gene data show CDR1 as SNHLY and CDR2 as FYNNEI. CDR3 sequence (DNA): TGTGCCAGCAGTGTTAGAGGCGGAGCTTTCTTT. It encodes CASSVRGGAFF.

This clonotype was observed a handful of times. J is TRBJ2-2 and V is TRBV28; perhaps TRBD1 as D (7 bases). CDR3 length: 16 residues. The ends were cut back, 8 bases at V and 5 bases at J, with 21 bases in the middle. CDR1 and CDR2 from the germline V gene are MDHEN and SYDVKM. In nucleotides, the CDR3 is TGTGCCAGCCGGAGAGGAGGGACAGAATTAACCGGGGAGCTGTTTTTT. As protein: CASRRGGTELTGELFF.

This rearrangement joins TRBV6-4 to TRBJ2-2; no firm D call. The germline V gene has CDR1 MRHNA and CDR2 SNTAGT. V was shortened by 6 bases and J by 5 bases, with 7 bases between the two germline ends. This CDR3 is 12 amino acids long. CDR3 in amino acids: CASSSQTGELFF. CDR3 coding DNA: TGTGCCAGCAGCAGTCAGACCGGGGAGCTGTTTTTT.

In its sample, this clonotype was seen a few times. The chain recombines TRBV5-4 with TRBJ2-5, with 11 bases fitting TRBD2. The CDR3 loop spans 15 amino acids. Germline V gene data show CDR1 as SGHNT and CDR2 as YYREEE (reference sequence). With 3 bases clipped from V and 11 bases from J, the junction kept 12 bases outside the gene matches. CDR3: CASSYSSGGLGAQYF. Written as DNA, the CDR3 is TGTGCCAGCAGCTACTCTAGCGGGGGGTTAGGGGCGCAGTACTTC.

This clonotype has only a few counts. CDR3 bases: TGCAGCGTTGAAATTGTACTAGCGGGAGAACCAGATACGCAGTATTTT. Protein: CSVEIVLAGEPDTQYF. This rearrangement joins TRBV29-1 to TRBJ2-3; TRBD2 matches at 11 bases. The CDR3 runs to 16 residues. Germline CDR1 SQVTM, CDR2 ANQGSEA. V lost 2 bases to trimming and J lost 4 bases; unmatched junction nucleotides: 8.

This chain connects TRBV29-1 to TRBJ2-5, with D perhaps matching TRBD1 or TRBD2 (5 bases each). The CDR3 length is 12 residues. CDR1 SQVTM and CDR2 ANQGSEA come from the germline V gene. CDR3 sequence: CSCGGEGETQYF. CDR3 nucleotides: TGCAGTTGTGGGGGTGAGGGGGAGACCCAGTACTTC.

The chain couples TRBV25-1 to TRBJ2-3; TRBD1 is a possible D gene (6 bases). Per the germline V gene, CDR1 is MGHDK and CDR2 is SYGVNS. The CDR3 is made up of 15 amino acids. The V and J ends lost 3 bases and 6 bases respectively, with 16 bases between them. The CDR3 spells CASSEEAGVRDTQYF. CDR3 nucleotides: TGTGCCAGCAGTGAGGAGGCAGGGGTTAGGGATACGCAGTATTTT. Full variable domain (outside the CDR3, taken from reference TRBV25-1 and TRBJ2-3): EADIYQTPRYLVIGTGKKITLECSQTMGHDKMYWYQQDPGMELHLIHYSYGVNSTEKGDLSSESTVSRIRTEHFPLTLESARPSHTSQYLCASSEEAGVRDTQYFGPGTRLTVL.

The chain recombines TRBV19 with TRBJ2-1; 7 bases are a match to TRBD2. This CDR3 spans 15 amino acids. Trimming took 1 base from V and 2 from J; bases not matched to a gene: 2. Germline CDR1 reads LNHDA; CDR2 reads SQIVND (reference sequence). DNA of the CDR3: TGTGCCAGTAGTATAGGAGCGGGGACCTACAATGAGCAGTTCTTC. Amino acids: CASSIGAGTYNEQFF.

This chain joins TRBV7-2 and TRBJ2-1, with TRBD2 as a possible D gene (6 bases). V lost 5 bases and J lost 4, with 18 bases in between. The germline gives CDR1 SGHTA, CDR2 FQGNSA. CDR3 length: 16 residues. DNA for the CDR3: TGTGCCAGCAGCGGGCGGGGTACCTTTGGGTACAATGAGCAGTTCTTC. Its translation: CASSGRGTFGYNEQFF.

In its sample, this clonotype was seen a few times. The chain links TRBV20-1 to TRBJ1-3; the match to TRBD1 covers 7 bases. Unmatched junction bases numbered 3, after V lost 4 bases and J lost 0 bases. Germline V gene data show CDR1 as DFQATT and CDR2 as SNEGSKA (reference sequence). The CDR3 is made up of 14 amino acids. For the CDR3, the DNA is TGCAGTGCTACGGACAGGAACTCTGGAAACACCATATATTTT. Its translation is CSATDRNSGNTIYF.

As DNA, the CDR3 is TGTGCCAGTAGGACATCTCTTTACGAGCAGTACTTC. Translated, it gives CASRTSLYEQYF. The chain joins TRBV25-1 to TRBJ2-7; TRBD1 is a possible D gene (5 bases). The CDR3 has 12 residues. V was trimmed by 9 bases and J by 4 bases, leaving 13 bases between them. Germline CDR1 MGHDK, CDR2 SYGVNS.